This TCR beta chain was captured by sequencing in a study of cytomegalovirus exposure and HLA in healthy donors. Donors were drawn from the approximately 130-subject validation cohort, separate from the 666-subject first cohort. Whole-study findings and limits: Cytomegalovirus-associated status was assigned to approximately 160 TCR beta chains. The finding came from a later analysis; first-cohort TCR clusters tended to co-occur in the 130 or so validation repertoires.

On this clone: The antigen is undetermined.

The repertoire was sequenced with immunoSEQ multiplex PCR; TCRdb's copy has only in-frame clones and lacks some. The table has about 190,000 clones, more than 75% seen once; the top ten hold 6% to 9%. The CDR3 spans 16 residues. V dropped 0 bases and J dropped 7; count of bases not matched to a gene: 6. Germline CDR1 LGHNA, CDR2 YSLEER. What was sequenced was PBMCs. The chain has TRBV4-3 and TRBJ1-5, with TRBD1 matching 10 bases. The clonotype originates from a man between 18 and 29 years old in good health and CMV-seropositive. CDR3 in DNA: TGCGCCAGCAGCCAAGATTGGACAGGGGGTCAGCAGCCCCAGCATTTT. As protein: CASSQDWTGGQQPQHF.